The 32 T cell receptor beta chains below come from one sample, sequenced in a study of spatial heterogeneity in lung cancer. Time point of the sample: sample taken at primary tumor resection. Unsorted whole RNA samples from tumor, nontumor lung or frozen PBMC were sequenced. A single record per CDR3 protein comes from TCRdb applying MiXCR to the 5' RACE reads. The sample includes 40,000 or so distinct CDR3 sequences, around 5.5% seen only once; the top ten take about a quarter. The source material was PBMCs, sampled at surgery. The source of these receptors is a female donor with early-stage non-small cell lung cancer.

At least ten counts were recorded for this clonotype. The chain combines TRBV3-1 with TRBJ1-4; 10 bases are shared with TRBD1. V gave up 4 bases and J gave up 7 bases; unmatched junction bases: 6. The CDR3 has 15 amino acids. Germline lookup yields CDR1 LGHDT and CDR2 YNNKEL (reference sequence). CDR3 nucleotides: TGTGCCAGCAGCCTCGACAGGGGGCATAGTGAAAAACTGTTTTTT. Protein sequence: CASSLDRGHSEKLFF.

In its sample, this clonotype was seen many times. Here the CDR3 reads CASSFGEGYTF. The CDR3 nucleotides are TGTGCCAGCAGTTTTGGGGAGGGCTACACCTTC. The rearrangement joins TRBV28 to TRBJ1-2; D uncertain. There are 11 residues in the CDR3. Germline V gene sequence: CDR1 MDHEN, CDR2 SYDVKM. V was trimmed by 3 bases and J by 8 bases, leaving 7 bases between them.

This clonotype was recorded at least ten times. V and J are TRBV23-1 and TRBJ2-7, with 7 bases matching TRBD1. TRBV23-1 carries the ORF label, with uncertain function. J gave up 4 bases and V 4 bases, and 4 bases lay outside the gene matches. The CDR3 loop spans 13 amino acids. As DNA, the CDR3 is TGCGCCAGCAGTCCTTCGGGACAGTACGAGCAGTACTTC. This sequence encodes CASSPSGQYEQYF.

This clonotype occurred many times. The rearrangement links TRBV7-6 to TRBJ1-1, with 8 bases identical to TRBD1. This CDR3 has 16 amino acids. The germline V gene encodes CDR1 SGHVS and CDR2 FNYEAQ. The J segment lost 3 bases and the V segment lost 4 bases, leaving 10 bases of the junction unmatched. The CDR3 sequence: CASSSPQGAGYTEAFF. The CDR3 DNA reads as TGTGCCAGCAGCTCGCCTCAGGGGGCTGGGTACACTGAAGCTTTCTTT.

This clonotype has more than one count but fewer than ten. This chain connects TRBV15 to TRBJ1-5, with D uncertain. The CDR3 is 15 residues long. V was shortened by 6 bases and J by 2 bases, with 14 bases between the two germline ends. CDR1 and CDR2 from the germline V gene are LNHNV and YYDKDF (reference sequence). The CDR3 loop reads CATSLKGSRNQPQHF. CDR3 in DNA: TGTGCCACCAGTTTAAAGGGCTCGCGCAATCAGCCCCAGCATTTT.

The chain recombines TRBV9 with TRBJ2-3; maybe TRBD2 (7 bases). The germline CDR1 and CDR2 sequences are SGDLS and YYNGEE. Trimming took off 4 bases at V and 2 bases at J, with 17 bases between the two ends. CDR3 length: 16 amino acids. CDR3 amino acids: CASSPGRGATTDTQYF. The CDR3 DNA follows: TGTGCCAGCAGCCCCGGACGGGGGGCCACCACAGATACGCAGTATTTT.

The rearrangement joins TRBV5-1 to TRBJ2-3, with unresolved D. This CDR3 has 13 residues. V was pared by 0 bases and J by 4 bases, with 6 bases between. Germline V lookup: CDR1 SGHRS, CDR2 YFSETQ. Here the CDR3 reads CASSLGSSDTQYF. The CDR3 bases are TGCGCCAGCAGCTTGGGGAGCTCAGATACGCAGTATTTT.

This clonotype was found many times. The gene calls are TRBV20-1 and TRBJ1-3; D is unclear. Trimming removed 3 bases from V and 7 bases from J, with 10 bases in between. The CDR3 is 12 residues long. Germline assignment: CDR1 DFQATT and CDR2 SNEGSKA (reference sequence). The CDR3 DNA sequence: TGCAGTGCTAGCTTGTCCGGGAACACCATATATTTT. Translating it yields CSASLSGNTIYF.

This clonotype was observed at least ten times. J is TRBJ1-1 and V is TRBV4-1, with D unclear. The ends were cut back, 1 base at V and 1 base at J, with 10 bases in the middle. CDR3 length equals 15 residues. Germline lookup yields CDR1 MGHRA and CDR2 YSYEKL. This CDR3 reads CASSQALAPNTEAFF. In DNA, the CDR3 is TGCGCCAGCAGCCAAGCTCTTGCCCCGAACACTGAAGCTTTCTTT.

This clonotype was seen only a few times. This chain connects TRBV2 to TRBJ2-5, with unresolved D. Trimming shortened V by 0 bases and J by 1 base, and 0 bases separated the two germline ends. The CDR3 sequence is 12 residues long. CDR1 and CDR2 (germline): SNHLY, FYNNEI. CDR3 DNA sequence: TGTGCCAGCAGTGAAGCCCAAGAGACCCAGTACTTC. It codes for CASSEAQETQYF.

This clonotype was seen ten or more times. The chain has TRBV19 and TRBJ1-5, with no clear D. Germline CDR1 reads LNHDA; CDR2 reads SQIVND (reference sequence). The CDR3 has 14 residues. Trimming stripped 3 bases from V and 2 bases from J, with 8 bases between. This CDR3 reads CASSILDRNQPQHF. Here the CDR3 DNA reads TGTGCCAGTAGTATCTTAGACCGCAATCAGCCCCAGCATTTT.

This clonotype was detected many times. The chain combines TRBV6-6 with TRBJ1-2; tentative D call: TRBD1 (5 bases). CDR3 length: 23 amino acids. The V end was cut by 3 bases, the J end by 10 bases, with 45 bases between. Germline CDR1 and CDR2: MNHNY and SVGAGI (reference sequence). The CDR3 coding sequence is TGTGCCAGCAGTTATCCCCTTGGGGACTCCAAGACACATCCCTCCGTCTTCACCCACCACTACACCTTC. Translated: CASSYPLGDSKTHPSVFTHHYTF.

This clonotype was recorded many times. V gene TRBV19 combines with J gene TRBJ1-4; D possibly corresponds to TRBD1 (6 bases). CDR1 LNHDA and CDR2 SQIVND come from the germline V gene (reference sequence). This CDR3 is built from 17 residues. V gave up 4 bases and J gave up 0 bases, with 15 bases separating them. DNA for the CDR3: TGTGCCAGTAGTACTTGGACAGCTGGTCCAACTAATGAAAAACTGTTTTTT. As protein: CASSTWTAGPTNEKLFF. The full variable domain, in which reference TRBV19 and TRBJ1-4 provide the parts outside the CDR3, is DGGITQSPKYLFRKEGQNVTLSCEQNLNHDAMYWYRQDPGQGLRLIYYSQIVNDFQKGDIAEGYSVSREKKESFPLTVTSAQKNPTAFYLCASSTWTAGPTNEKLFFGSGTQLSVL.

There are many counts of this clonotype. V is TRBV5-1 and J is TRBJ2-1, with D unclear. This CDR3 region has 14 residues. The germline V gene has CDR1 SGHRS and CDR2 YFSETQ. V was pared by 0 bases and J by 9 bases, with 13 bases between. The CDR3 spells CASSLAEVRGEQFF. The CDR3 nucleotides read TGCGCCAGCAGCTTGGCCGAGGTGAGAGGTGAGCAGTTCTTC.

In its sample, this clonotype was seen a few times. The rearrangement uses TRBV10-2 and TRBJ2-1; TRBD1 matches at 9 bases. V gave up 6 bases and J gave up 8 bases; unmatched junction bases: 8. The germline V gene has CDR1 WSHSY and CDR2 SAAADI. The CDR3 extends over 14 amino acids. The CDR3 here is CASRATGGMDEQFF. The CDR3 coding sequence is TGCGCCAGCAGAGCGACAGGGGGTATGGATGAGCAGTTCTTC.

This clonotype was found a few times. The chain couples TRBV13 to TRBJ2-1, with 7 bases that match TRBD1. This CDR3 has 16 amino acids. The ends lost 5 bases at V and 7 bases at J; junction bases unmatched: 14. Germline V lookup: CDR1 PRHDT, CDR2 FYEKMQ (reference sequence). DNA of the CDR3: TGTGCCAGCAGCGGGTCTGACAGGGTTTGGGGGAATGAGCAGTTCTTC. It codes for CASSGSDRVWGNEQFF.

The V gene is TRBV20-1, the J gene TRBJ2-7; 10 nucleotides align to TRBD1. This CDR3 has 13 residues. After removal of 2 bases from V and 7 bases from J, the junction contained 5 bases not matched to a gene. Per the germline V gene, CDR1 is DFQATT and CDR2 is SNEGSKA (reference sequence). DNA for the CDR3: TGCAGTGCTAGAAAACCGGGACAGGGGGAGCAGTACTTC. Translation gives CSARKPGQGEQYF.

This clonotype has a count of ten or more. The chain carries TRBV3-1 and TRBJ1-1; 9 bases agree with TRBD1. The CDR3 totals 17 residues. V lost 4 bases to trimming and J lost 4 bases; unmatched junction nucleotides: 13. Germline CDR1 reads LGHDT; CDR2 reads YNNKEL (reference sequence). Written as DNA, the CDR3 is TGTGCCAGCAGCCGCCTCACCGGACAGGGGTCGGGCACTGAAGCTTTCTTT. Translated, it gives CASSRLTGQGSGTEAFF.

This clonotype appeared many times. The chain couples TRBV3-1 to TRBJ1-6; tentative D call: TRBD1 (5 bases). The CDR3 covers 12 residues. Germline-derived CDR1 and CDR2 are LGHDT and YNNKEL (reference sequence). Trimming shortened V by 1 base and J by 15 bases, and 10 bases separated the two germline ends. The CDR3 loop is CASSQGGGGLHF. The CDR3 DNA reads TGTGCCAGCAGCCAAGGCGGGGGGGGCCTCCACTTT.

V gene TRBV5-1 combines with J gene TRBJ2-3, with D possibly matching TRBD1 (5 bases). Trimming took 4 bases from V and 6 from J, leaving 15 bases between them. CDR1 and CDR2 from the germline V gene are SGHRS and YFSETQ. The CDR3 has 14 amino acids. CDR3 nucleotides: TGCGCCAGCAGCCACGACAGTGGCGCGGATACGCAGTATTTT. Translating gives CASSHDSGADTQYF.

In this sample, this clonotype turned up many times. In DNA, the CDR3 is TGTGCCAGCAGCGCAAAGAGGGGTTTTAGCACAGATACGCAGTATTTT. Protein sequence: CASSAKRGFSTDTQYF. The J gene is TRBJ2-3, the V gene TRBV5-4; D might be TRBD1 or TRBD2, each matching 5 bases. Germline values: CDR1 SGHNT, CDR2 YYREEE (reference sequence). Trimming removed 4 bases from V and 0 bases from J, with 15 bases in between. The length of the CDR3 is 16 residues. Looking up the rest from reference TRBV5-4 and TRBJ2-3 gives the full variable domain: ETGVTQSPTHLIKTRGQQVTLRCSSQSGHNTVSWYQQALGQGPQFIFQYYREEENGRGNFPPRFSGLQFPNYSSELNVNALELDDSALYLCASSAKRGFSTDTQYFGPGTRLTVL.

This clonotype has ten or more counts. The chain uses TRBV5-1 and TRBJ2-4, with TRBD2 matching 8 bases. Unmatched junction bases numbered 1, after V lost 0 bases and J lost 5 bases. CDR3 length: 14 residues. The germline V gene has CDR1 SGHRS and CDR2 YFSETQ. The CDR3: CASSLALAENIQYF. CDR3 in DNA: TGCGCCAGCAGCTTGGCACTAGCGGAAAACATTCAGTACTTC.

This clonotype was counted at least ten times. V is TRBV28 and J is TRBJ1-1; D unresolved. Germline-derived CDR1 and CDR2 are MDHEN and SYDVKM. The CDR3 contains 11 residues. The V end lost 3 bases, the J end lost 5 bases, and 4 bases lay between the germline ends. Written as DNA, the CDR3 is TGTGCCAGCAGTTTGCTGACTGAAGCTTTCTTT. As protein: CASSLLTEAFF.

This clonotype was seen repeatedly, ten times or more. The J gene is TRBJ2-7, the V gene TRBV25-1, with D maybe TRBD1 (6 bases). The germline V gene encodes CDR1 MGHDK and CDR2 SYGVNS. The CDR3 totals 12 residues. The V end lost 5 bases, the J end lost 6 bases, and 11 bases lay between the germline ends. CDR3 sequence: CASSTTTGEQYF. Here the CDR3 DNA reads TGTGCCAGCAGTACCACGACAGGCGAGCAGTACTTC.

This clonotype was counted ten times or more. The chain employs TRBV20-1 and TRBJ2-5; 14 bases are shared with TRBD2. The ends lost 8 bases at V and 2 bases at J; junction bases unmatched: 1. Germline V gene lookup returns CDR1 DFQATT and CDR2 SNEGSKA (reference sequence). This CDR3 is 13 amino acids long. The CDR3 nucleotides are TGCAGTAGACTAGCGGGGGGGCAAGAGACCCAGTACTTC. Protein product: CSRLAGGQETQYF.

This clonotype was counted many times. The genes are TRBV7-9 and TRBJ1-2; D unclear. The CDR3 extends over 12 amino acids. The germline V and J ends were trimmed by 4 bases and 6 bases, with 9 bases remaining between them. CDR1 is SEHNR, CDR2 FQNEAQ, per germline (reference sequence). CDR3 residues: CASSSRPHGYTF. CDR3 sequence (DNA): TGTGCCAGCAGCTCCCGACCTCATGGCTACACCTTC. The full variable domain, with the rest looked up from reference TRBV7-9 and TRBJ1-2, is DTGVSQNPRHKITKRGQNVTFRCDPISEHNRLYWYRQTLGQGPEFLTYFQNEAQLEKSRLLSDRFSAERPKGSFSTLEIQRTEQGDSAMYLCASSSRPHGYTFGSGTRLTVV.

This clonotype came up a few times. The genes are TRBV14 and TRBJ1-6; weak D call: TRBD1 (6 bases). Deletions cut 8 bases from V and 1 base from J, with 18 bases between. CDR1 and CDR2 (germline): SGHDN, FVKESK. The length of the CDR3 is 17 residues. CDR3 residues: CASSTGTSLSYNSPLHF. The CDR3 DNA is TGTGCCAGCTCCACAGGGACTTCACTTTCCTATAATTCACCCCTCCACTTT. Supplemented by reference TRBV14 and TRBJ1-6, the full variable domain reads EAGVTQFPSHSVIEKGQTVTLRCDPISGHDNLYWYRRVMGKEIKFLLHFVKESKQDESGMPNNRFLAERTGGTYSTLKVQPAELEDSGVYFCASSTGTSLSYNSPLHFGNGTRLTVT.

This clonotype was seen more than once but under ten times. For the CDR3, the DNA is TGTGCCATAGGGGGGGTAAAGGACACTGAAGCTTTCTTT. This gives the protein CAIGGVKDTEAFF. The chain joins TRBV11-2 to TRBJ1-1, with a weak D call TRBD1 (6 bases). Germline-derived CDR1 and CDR2 are SGHAT and FQNNGV. The CDR3 consists of 13 residues. V dropped 10 bases and J dropped 3 bases, with 15 bases sitting between them.

This clonotype was recorded a few times. This chain joins TRBV11-1 and TRBJ2-7; no clear D. Germline V gives CDR1 SGHAT, CDR2 FQDESV (reference sequence). Deletions cut 1 base from V and 2 bases from J, with 9 bases between. The CDR3 consists of 14 residues. This CDR3 is CASSLVDVTYEQYF. The CDR3 nucleotides read TGTGCCAGCAGCTTAGTGGACGTGACCTACGAGCAGTACTTC. The complete variable domain, with remaining parts taken from reference TRBV11-1 and TRBJ2-7, reads EAEVAQSPRYKITEKSQAVAFWCDPISGHATLYWYRQILGQGPELLVQFQDESVVDDSQLPKDRFSAERLKGVDSTLKIQPAELGDSAMYLCASSLVDVTYEQYFGPGTRLTVT.

The chain couples TRBV3-1 to TRBJ2-5, with a tentative D call TRBD1 (6 bases). Germline V gene sequence: CDR1 LGHDT, CDR2 YNNKEL (reference sequence). Trimming removed 4 bases at V and 2 bases at J, with 14 bases between. This CDR3 comprises 15 residues. The CDR3 loop is CASSPGQLRQETQYF. Written as DNA, the CDR3 is TGTGCCAGCAGCCCCGGACAGCTGAGGCAAGAGACCCAGTACTTC.

The table lists this clonotype with many counts. The chain joins TRBV27 to TRBJ1-6; D is uncertain. This CDR3 contains 13 residues. Trimming cost V 3 bases and J 8 bases, with 8 bases left between them. Germline values: CDR1 MNHEY, CDR2 SMNVEV (reference sequence). Here the CDR3 reads CASSFGGHSPLHF. DNA for the CDR3: TGTGCCAGCAGTTTCGGCGGCCATTCACCCCTCCACTTT.

The sample holds a few counts of this clonotype. The chain recombines TRBV30 with TRBJ2-6; maybe TRBD2 (6 bases). The ends were cut back, 2 bases at V and 1 base at J, with 15 bases in the middle. The germline gives CDR1 GTSNPN, CDR2 SVGIG (reference sequence). This CDR3 has 17 residues. The CDR3 region is CAWSRRGGRSGANVLTF. In DNA form, the CDR3 reads TGTGCCTGGAGTCGGCGGGGAGGTAGATCTGGGGCCAACGTCCTGACTTTC.